This T cell receptor (beta chain) stems from a study of vaccination and CD4 T cells after COVID-19. Turning to the study itself: All convalescent patients were nasal swab PCR positive for SARS-CoV-2; several had mild and one severe disease.

V lost 0 bases and J lost 4, with 9 bases in between. The V gene's germline CDR1 is DFQATT and CDR2 SNEGSKA (reference sequence). The CDR3 loop spans 13 amino acids. Stated treatment: approximately nine-day PBMC culture with coronavirus spike peptide pools or control peptides (ViraFEST assay). Cells were cultured for approximately 10 days, and then CD4+ T cells were isolated by negative selection. On this clonotype itself: Its specificity is unknown.

The Oncomine TCR Beta short-read assay was what sequenced the DNA obtained from cultured CD4+ T cells. Genomic DNA from cultured CD4+ T cells was extracted. TCRdb re-called the PCR reads through MiXCR, storing one row per CDR3 protein. Of approximately 20,000 distinct CDR3 sequences in the sample, about half were seen once. The chain couples TRBV20-1 to TRBJ2-5; a weak D match, TRBD2 (6 bases). This specimen consisted of CD4+ T cells from blood, cultured in vitro, obtained after SARS-CoV-2 vaccination. The TCR comes from a human donor who had recovered from COVID-19. The CDR3 nucleotides are TGCAGTGCTAGAGATCTGGGGGGAGAGACCCAGTACTTC. Its protein is CSARDLGGETQYF.